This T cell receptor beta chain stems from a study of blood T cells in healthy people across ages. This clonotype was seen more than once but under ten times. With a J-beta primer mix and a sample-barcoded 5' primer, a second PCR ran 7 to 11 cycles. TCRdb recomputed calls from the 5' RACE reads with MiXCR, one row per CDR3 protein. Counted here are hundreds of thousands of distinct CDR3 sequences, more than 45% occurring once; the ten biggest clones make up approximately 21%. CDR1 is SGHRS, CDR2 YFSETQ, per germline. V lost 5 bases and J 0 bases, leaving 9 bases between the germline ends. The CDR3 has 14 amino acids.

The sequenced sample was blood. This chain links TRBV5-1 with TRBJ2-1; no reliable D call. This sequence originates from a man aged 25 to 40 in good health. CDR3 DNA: TGCGCCAGCAGTCCGCTGAGCTCCTACAATGAGCAGTTCTTC. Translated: CASSPLSSYNEQFF. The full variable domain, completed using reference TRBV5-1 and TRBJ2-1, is KAGVTQTPRYLIKTRGQQVTLSCSPISGHRSVSWYQQTPGQGLQFLFEYFSETQRNKGNFPGRFSGRQFSNSRSEMNVSTLELGDSALYLCASSPLSSYNEQFFGPGTRLTVL.